A single sample gave rise to the 26 T cell receptor beta chains below, sequenced in a study of post-analysis software for immune sequencing data. Overall study findings and caveats: Five or six TRBV segments (TRBV5-6, TRBV5-1 and TRBV20-1 among them) occurred more frequently in patients than in controls.

What these receptors recognize is not known. Carried by the TCR beta cDNA libraries were unique molecular identifiers. TCRdb itself ran the PCR reads through MiXCR, one entry per CDR3 protein. Of around 400,000 distinct CDR3 sequences detected, approximately 38% appear once; the ten largest clones hold around 8%. The sample was blood. Receptors were obtained from a girl aged 2-10 years with multiple sclerosis.

CDR3 in DNA: TGTGCCAGCAGGGGATCCGATTCTTTAGCGGGAGGGCCCTACGAGCAGTACTTC. It yields the protein CASRGSDSLAGGPYEQYF. This chain links TRBV25-1 with TRBJ2-7; 11 bases are a match to TRBD2. V trimming: 6 bases; J trimming: 2 bases; junction bases outside the gene matches: 15. Germline lookup yields CDR1 MGHDK and CDR2 SYGVNS. This CDR3 has 18 amino acids.

The chain joins TRBV4-1 to TRBJ2-7; TRBD2 is a possible D gene (5 bases). Germline V lookup: CDR1 MGHRA, CDR2 YSYEKL. The CDR3 loop spans 14 amino acids. Trimming stripped 1 base from V and 0 bases from J, with 7 bases between. The CDR3 DNA follows: TGCGCCAGCAGCCAAGTCCGGGACTCCTACGAGCAGTACTTC. Protein product: CASSQVRDSYEQYF.

J is TRBJ1-1 and V is TRBV7-2; TRBD1 agrees at 11 bases. The CDR3 covers 15 residues. Per the germline V gene, CDR1 is SGHTA and CDR2 is FQGNSA. After removal of 5 bases from V and 5 bases from J, the junction contained 7 bases not matched to a gene. DNA for the CDR3: TGTGCCAGCAGCACCGCCGGGACAGGGGGTACTGAAGCTTTCTTT. This codes for CASSTAGTGGTEAFF. The variable domain in full, with the rest retrieved from reference TRBV7-2 and TRBJ1-1, is GAGVSQSPSNKVTEKGKDVELRCDPISGHTALYWYRQSLGQGLEFLIYFQGNSAPDKSGLPSDRFSAERTGGSVSTLTIQRTQQEDSAVYLCASSTAGTGGTEAFFGQGTRLTVV.

The J gene is TRBJ1-2, the V gene TRBV4-1; D gene unclear. Trimming pared 4 bases from V and 4 bases from J, leaving 16 bases between. The CDR3 totals 15 residues. Germline V gives CDR1 MGHRA, CDR2 YSYEKL. CDR3 residues: CASSPMRRIVYGYTF. CDR3 coding DNA: TGCGCCAGCAGCCCTATGAGGAGGATCGTCTATGGCTACACCTTC.

The V gene is TRBV18, the J gene TRBJ2-1; 8 bases are a match to TRBD2. CDR1 is KGHSH, CDR2 LQKENI, per germline. This CDR3 contains 15 residues. The V segment lost 2 bases and the J segment 9 bases; nucleotides outside the gene matches: 9. The CDR3 sequence is CASSPMSGSMVEQFF. CDR3 DNA sequence: TGTGCCAGCTCACCAATGAGCGGGAGTATGGTTGAGCAGTTCTTC.

The rearrangement joins TRBV7-9 to TRBJ1-2; possible D gene TRBD1, 5 bases. V was trimmed by 5 bases and J by 5 bases, leaving 21 bases between them. Germline V lookup: CDR1 SEHNR, CDR2 FQNEAQ (reference sequence). The CDR3 is 16 amino acids. The CDR3 spells CASSPRTLIGDYGYTF. The CDR3, as DNA: TGTGCCAGCAGCCCGAGGACGCTTATAGGGGATTATGGCTACACCTTC.

This clonotype was picked up a small number of times. The rearrangement joins TRBV7-6 to TRBJ2-5, with D tentatively TRBD1 (6 bases). CDR1 and CDR2 (germline): SGHVS, FNYEAQ. The ends were cut back, 2 bases at V and 5 bases at J, with 15 bases in the middle. The CDR3 spans 15 residues. In DNA, the CDR3 is TGTGCCAGCAGCTTACGGACAGCACAAGGGGAGACCCAGTACTTC. Its translation: CASSLRTAQGETQYF.

The chain combines TRBV7-8 with TRBJ1-2; D is undetermined. Germline lookup yields CDR1 SGHVS and CDR2 FQNEAQ. V was pared by 8 bases and J by 7 bases, with 8 bases between. The CDR3 is 10 residues long. This CDR3 is CASGPAGYTF. The CDR3 region has the DNA TGTGCCAGCGGCCCGGCTGGCTACACCTTC.

As to this clonotype: One end of the junction does not line up with germline, which may come from a read error. The V and J genes are TRBV20-1 and TRBJ2-1; the match to TRBD1 covers 7 bases. This CDR3 has 14 amino acids. Per the germline V gene, CDR1 is DFQATT and CDR2 is SNEGSKA (reference sequence). Here the CDR3 reads CSAYRGRSYSEQFF. The CDR3 region has the DNA TGCAGTGCGTACAGGGGCCGCTCCTACAGTGAGCAGTTCTTC.

This clonotype was recorded once. The rearrangement links TRBV11-2 to TRBJ1-1; D uncertain. Germline-derived CDR1 and CDR2 are SGHAT and FQNNGV. V lost 1 base and J lost 4, with 19 bases in between. The CDR3 has 17 amino acids. The chain's CDR3 is CASSLGEGASASTEAFF. The CDR3 nucleotides read TGTGCCAGCAGCTTAGGAGAGGGAGCATCGGCGAGCACTGAAGCTTTCTTT.

The CDR3, as DNA: TGTGCCAGCAGCCCCTGGTCCGGGTTGGACAGGGAGCTGTTTTTT. It yields the protein CASSPWSGLDRELFF. The rearrangement joins TRBV6-5 to TRBJ2-2, with D possibly TRBD1 on 5 matching bases. Per the germline V gene, CDR1 is MNHEY and CDR2 is SVGAGI. Between the trimmed V and J ends, which lost 6 bases and 9 bases, there was a span of 20 bases. The CDR3 loop spans 15 amino acids.

The sample holds a few counts of this clonotype. The V call is TRBV7-9, the J call TRBJ2-6; D uncertain. Looked up from germline, CDR1 is SEHNR and CDR2 is FQNEAQ (reference sequence). The CDR3 sequence is 15 residues long. V dropped 2 bases and J dropped 0 bases, with 5 bases sitting between them. The CDR3 DNA sequence: TGTGCCAGCAGCTTAAAAGGCTCTGGGGCCAACGTCCTGACTTTC. It yields the protein CASSLKGSGANVLTF.

This clonotype came up a few times. This CDR3 reads CASRQGGNYGYTF. CDR3 bases: TGTGCCAGCAGGCAGGGGGGTAACTATGGCTACACCTTC. The chain couples TRBV28 to TRBJ1-2, with 7 bases lining up with TRBD1. The CDR3 length is 13 residues. J was trimmed by 1 base and V by 6 bases; bases with no gene match: 2. Germline CDR1 MDHEN, CDR2 SYDVKM.

This sequence joins TRBV6-5 and TRBJ2-5, with D tentatively TRBD1 (6 bases). With 6 bases removed from V and 5 bases from J, the gap between germline ends came to 16 bases. The CDR3 consists of 14 residues. Germline CDR1 MNHEY, CDR2 SVGAGI. The CDR3 is CASRRNRARETQYF. For the CDR3, the DNA is TGTGCCAGCAGGAGAAACAGGGCCCGGGAGACCCAGTACTTC.

This clonotype showed up just a few times. The chain employs TRBV28 and TRBJ2-5, with a weak D call TRBD1 (6 bases). Trimming took 6 bases from V and 3 from J, leaving 17 bases between them. Germline V lookup: CDR1 MDHEN, CDR2 SYDVKM. There are 15 residues in the CDR3. Written as DNA, the CDR3 is TGTGCCAGCAGCCTCCTCAGGACAGAGAAAGAGACCCAGTACTTC. Protein product: CASSLLRTEKETQYF.

The chain carries TRBV20-1 and TRBJ1-1; D perhaps matches TRBD1 (5 bases). This CDR3 has 14 amino acids. Germline CDR1 and CDR2: DFQATT and SNEGSKA (reference sequence). Trimming shortened V by 2 bases and J by 0 bases, and 10 bases separated the two germline ends. The CDR3 protein is CSARQGGLNTEAFF. DNA of the CDR3: TGCAGTGCTAGACAGGGCGGATTGAACACTGAAGCTTTCTTT.

The gene calls are TRBV12-3 or TRBV12-4 and TRBJ2-1; 9 nucleotides match TRBD2. V shed 7 bases, J shed 0 bases, and the junction held 13 bases outside the gene matches. The CDR3 is 18 residues long. CDR3 protein: CASTGGSGSRSSYNEQFF. CDR3 in DNA: TGTGCCAGCACCGGAGGTAGCGGGAGTCGGAGCTCCTACAATGAGCAGTTCTTC.

This clonotype was detected a few times. In DNA form, the CDR3 reads TGTGCCAGCAGTTCGGGACAGGGGGAGAATGGCTACACCTTC. Its translation is CASSSGQGENGYTF. The chain carries TRBV12-3 or TRBV12-4 and TRBJ1-2; 11 nucleotides align to TRBD1. The CDR3 is made up of 14 amino acids. V trimming: 4 bases; J trimming: 6 bases; junction bases outside the gene matches: 4.

This clonotype was seen more than once but under ten times. The chain combines TRBV6-6 with TRBJ2-1; 7 bases are shared with TRBD1. With 5 bases clipped from V and 4 bases from J, the junction kept 2 bases outside the gene matches. Germline CDR1 reads MNHNY; CDR2 reads SVGAGI (reference sequence). The CDR3 is 13 residues long. The CDR3 here is CASSRGQYNEQFF. In nucleotides, the CDR3 is TGTGCCAGCAGTAGGGGGCAATACAATGAGCAGTTCTTC.

This clonotype was detected only a few times. The DNA of the CDR3 is TGTGCCAGCAGCTTAGGGGAATGGCAGTACTTC. This codes for CASSLGEWQYF. This chain joins TRBV7-8 and TRBJ2-5, with no clear D. This CDR3 comprises 11 residues. The germline V gene encodes CDR1 SGHVS and CDR2 FQNEAQ. Trimming removed 1 base at V and 11 bases at J, with 8 bases between.

This clonotype showed up just a few times. The chain uses TRBV7-6 and TRBJ2-5; TRBD2 aligns across 15 bases. The CDR3 totals 21 residues. The germline CDR1 and CDR2 sequences are SGHVS and FNYEAQ. The ends lost 5 bases at V and 3 bases at J; junction bases unmatched: 19. This CDR3 reads CASSEAPTGTSGGPQKETQYF. The CDR3 DNA reads as TGTGCCAGCAGCGAAGCCCCAACCGGGACTAGCGGGGGGCCGCAAAAAGAGACCCAGTACTTC.

The rearrangement joins TRBV7-2 to TRBJ2-1, with TRBD2 matching 7 bases. This CDR3 comprises 19 residues. V gave up 1 base and J gave up 8 bases; unmatched junction bases: 20. The germline V gene encodes CDR1 SGHTA and CDR2 FQGNSA. The CDR3 region is CASSLVVLGLVGNWDEQFF. Here the CDR3 DNA reads TGTGCCAGCAGCTTAGTCGTTTTAGGACTAGTAGGAAATTGGGATGAGCAGTTCTTC.

The chain employs TRBV4-3 and TRBJ2-3, with TRBD1 as a possible D gene (6 bases). The CDR3 contains 16 residues. V was shortened by 0 bases and J by 2 bases, with 12 bases between the two germline ends. From germline, CDR1 is LGHNA and CDR2 YSLEER. CDR3 coding DNA: TGCGCCAGCAGCCAAGATGGGGGCGGACACACAGATACGCAGTATTTT. It codes for CASSQDGGGHTDTQYF.

The chain is built from TRBV6-5 and TRBJ1-5; D is uncertain. CDR3 length equals 18 residues. V gave up 3 bases and J gave up 0 bases, with 18 bases separating them. Germline V gives CDR1 MNHEY, CDR2 SVGAGI. CDR3 in DNA: TGTGCCAGCAGTTATCGGTCAGCTAGCGGGAATAGCAATCAGCCCCAGCATTTT. Its protein is CASSYRSASGNSNQPQHF.

This chain links TRBV10-3 with TRBJ1-1; 12 bases are a match to TRBD1. With V trimmed by 3 bases and J by 7 bases, 3 bases remained unmatched. CDR1 is ENHRY and CDR2 is SYGVKD in the germline V gene. The CDR3 length is 14 residues. This chain's CDR3 is CAISDGDRGHEAFF. In nucleotides, the CDR3 is TGTGCCATCAGTGACGGGGACAGGGGGCATGAAGCTTTCTTT.

Worth noting for this clonotype: The junction and the germline gene differ at one end; a read error may be behind it. This chain links TRBV7-7 with TRBJ2-5, with D perhaps given as TRBD1 or TRBD2 (5 bases each). The V gene's germline CDR1 is SSHAT and CDR2 FNYEAQ (reference sequence). CDR3 length equals 16 residues. The CDR3 region has the DNA TGTGCTAGCAGCTTAGGGACCGGGACGGCCTGGGAGACCCAGTACTTC. Its protein product is CASSLGTGTAWETQYF.